The 14 T cell receptor beta chains below come from one sample, sequenced in a study of T-cell memory formation after mild COVID-19. Via MiXCR, TCRdb re-called the 5' RACE reads, giving one row per CDR3 protein. The repertoire holds approximately 210,000 distinct CDR3 sequences, around 25% seen once, with approximately 10% in the top ten. Sample: PBMCs or a T cell subset sorted from them (not recorded which). These receptors were collected from an adult woman who had mild COVID-19 (a few samples of this study predate the infection). Cell type and time point are not known.

The V and J genes are TRBV20-1 and TRBJ1-5; possible D gene TRBD1, 6 bases. The V end was cut by 0 bases, the J end by 3 bases, with 12 bases between. Germline V gives CDR1 DFQATT, CDR2 SNEGSKA (reference sequence). The CDR3 is made up of 15 amino acids. CDR3 protein: CSARDSGQHNQPQHF. In DNA, the CDR3 is TGCAGTGCTAGAGACTCTGGACAGCACAATCAGCCCCAGCATTTT.

The CDR3 DNA is TGTGCCACCAGTGATTCCGGGGGAGGTCAGCCCCAGCATTTT. This encodes CATSDSGGGQPQHF. The rearrangement links TRBV24-1 to TRBJ1-5; tentatively, D is TRBD1 (5 bases). The germline gives CDR1 KGHDR, CDR2 SFDVKD. The CDR3 contains 14 residues. Trimming stripped 2 bases from V and 6 bases from J, with 10 bases between.

The rearrangement joins TRBV7-9 to TRBJ1-1; a weak D match, TRBD1 (6 bases). Deletions cut 5 bases from V and 3 bases from J, with 10 bases between. Germline V gene data show CDR1 as SEHNR and CDR2 as FQNEAQ (reference sequence). There are 13 residues in the CDR3. CDR3 nucleotides: TGTGCCAGCAGCCGGGGGGGCGACACTGAAGCTTTCTTT. Translating it yields CASSRGGDTEAFF. Together with reference TRBV7-9 and TRBJ1-1, the CDR3 gives the full variable domain: DTGVSQNPRHKITKRGQNVTFRCDPISEHNRLYWYRQTLGQGPEFLTYFQNEAQLEKSRLLSDRFSAERPKGSFSTLEIQRTEQGDSAMYLCASSRGGDTEAFFGQGTRLTVV.

The chain is built from TRBV12-3 or TRBV12-4 and TRBJ2-2; 7 bases match TRBD2. CDR3 length: 16 amino acids. J lost 6 bases, V lost 6 bases, and 13 bases had no gene match. As DNA, the CDR3 is TGTGCCAGCAGGCGAGGCGGCGGGAGTTATTCCGGGGAGCTGTTTTTT. Its translation is CASRRGGGSYSGELFF.

This clonotype was found a few times. The V call is TRBV29-1, the J call TRBJ1-1; no firm D call. Germline V gene sequence: CDR1 SQVTM, CDR2 ANQGSEA. The length of the CDR3 is 11 residues. Trimming took off 4 bases at V and 9 bases at J, with 12 bases between the two ends. Here the CDR3 DNA reads TGCAGCGTTGGTAGCGGGGAGCAAGCTTTCTTT. Amino acids: CSVGSGEQAFF.

This chain links TRBV5-4 with TRBJ2-1, with D unresolved. This CDR3 spans 15 amino acids. The V gene lost 0 bases and the J gene lost 3 bases, with 10 bases spanning the gap. Germline assignment: CDR1 SGHNT and CDR2 YYREEE (reference sequence). CDR3 sequence reads: CASSLAPAVYNEQFF. The CDR3, as DNA: TGTGCCAGCAGCTTGGCCCCTGCAGTCTACAATGAGCAGTTCTTC.

CDR3 loop: CASSSRSYSNQPQHF. In DNA, the CDR3 is TGTGCCAGCAGCTCGCGATCATATAGCAATCAGCCCCAGCATTTT. The V gene is TRBV7-2, the J gene TRBJ1-5; D is ambiguous. The CDR3 runs 15 residues. Trimming removed 4 bases from V and 0 bases from J, with 10 bases in between. Germline V CDR1 and CDR2: SGHTA, FQGNSA. Variable domain in full (rest from reference TRBV7-2 and TRBJ1-5): GAGVSQSPSNKVTEKGKDVELRCDPISGHTALYWYRQSLGQGLEFLIYFQGNSAPDKSGLPSDRFSAERTGGSVSTLTIQRTQQEDSAVYLCASSSRSYSNQPQHFGDGTRLSIL.

This clonotype showed up many times. The chain has TRBV10-3 and TRBJ1-6, with 8 bases identical to TRBD1. The V and J ends lost 10 bases and 8 bases, in that order; junction bases with no gene match: 7. CDR1 and CDR2 from the germline V gene are ENHRY and SYGVKD. CDR3 length: 13 residues. The CDR3 bases are TGTGCCACCGCTACAGGGGGTGATTCACCCCTCCACTTT. Translation: CATATGGDSPLHF.

This chain joins TRBV30 and TRBJ2-1; no reliable D call. CDR1 and CDR2 (germline): GTSNPN, SVGIG (reference sequence). Trimming took off 2 bases at V and 4 bases at J, with 12 bases between the two ends. The CDR3 has 14 amino acids. The CDR3 spells CAWSTGPGYNEQFF. In nucleotides, the CDR3 is TGTGCCTGGAGTACCGGGCCTGGATACAATGAGCAGTTCTTC.

This clonotype was seen more than once but under ten times. This rearrangement joins TRBV4-3 to TRBJ1-6; D may be TRBD1 (5 bases). Trimming cost V 1 base and J 6 bases, with 10 bases left between them. The CDR3 covers 15 residues. The germline V gene has CDR1 LGHNA and CDR2 YSLEER. The CDR3: CASSQGQRINSPLHF. The CDR3 DNA reads TGCGCCAGCAGCCAAGGACAGAGAATTAATTCACCCCTCCACTTT.

This clonotype was recorded many times. J is TRBJ2-1 and V is TRBV12-3 or TRBV12-4, with 14 bases that match TRBD2. Trimming at V came to 5 bases and at J to 8 bases, leaving 5 bases not matched to a gene. This CDR3 comprises 15 residues. As DNA, the CDR3 is TGTGCCAGCAGTCCCGGGACTAGCGGGAGAGATGAGCAGTTCTTC. Residues: CASSPGTSGRDEQFF.

This chain connects TRBV5-5 to TRBJ2-5, with 10 bases that match TRBD2. This CDR3 is 16 amino acids long. Germline V lookup: CDR1 SGHKS, CDR2 YYEKEE (reference sequence). The trim removed 0 bases at V and 2 bases at J, leaving 4 bases unmatched. CDR3 region: CASSLAPSGGQETQYF. Here the CDR3 DNA reads TGTGCCAGCAGCTTGGCCCCTAGCGGGGGACAAGAGACCCAGTACTTC.

This clonotype was seen more than once but under ten times. The V and J genes are TRBV5-1 and TRBJ2-7; D is ambiguous. The V gene lost 0 bases and the J gene lost 6 bases, with 10 bases spanning the gap. Germline V gene data show CDR1 as SGHRS and CDR2 as YFSETQ. The CDR3 has 13 residues. CDR3 coding DNA: TGCGCCAGCAGCTTGGAGGCGTTGGGCGAGCAGTACTTC. Translating gives CASSLEALGEQYF.

The chain joins TRBV18 to TRBJ2-5; tentative D call: TRBD1 (5 bases). CDR3 length equals 15 residues. V shed 3 bases and J shed 4 bases, with 15 bases lying between them. Germline loops: CDR1 KGHSH, CDR2 LQKENI. This chain's CDR3 is CASSPQTVFPETQYF. In DNA, the CDR3 is TGTGCCAGCTCACCGCAGACAGTTTTTCCAGAGACCCAGTACTTC.